The entry below gives a single TCR beta chain sequence along with its context. Antigen unknown. It was across several immunoSEQ plates that each subset's genomic DNA was evenly split. Some 28,000 T cell genomes (approximately 0.2 ug DNA) went into each sorted-subset replicate. Only in-frame clones appear in the TCRdb table, and some are missing; sequencing was by immunoSEQ multiplex PCR. This table holds hundreds of thousands of clones, approximately 96% found once. This entry is derived from a study of shared clonotypes between healthy human individuals. Study findings and constraints: Incomplete sequencing of sorted subsets was indicated by rarefaction despite large depth. Roughly 5.3% of naive CD4 clonotypes were common to several donors.

Terminally differentiated effector memory CD45RA+ cells were left out of the naive CD8 fraction, which was CD45RO-negative and positively selected for CCR7. Germline loops: CDR1 MDHEN, CDR2 SYDVKM. After removal of 6 bases from V and 2 bases from J, the junction contained 4 bases not matched to a gene. The CDR3 totals 14 residues. This receptor was taken from a woman aged 25 to 39 in good health. The chain recombines TRBV28 with TRBJ1-3; 7 bases match TRBD1. Specimen: naive CD8+ T cells sorted from blood. In DNA form, the CDR3 reads TGTGCCAGCAGGAGGGGGCTGACTGGAAACACCATATATTTT. It specifies CASRRGLTGNTIYF.